These 10 T cell receptor beta chains came from one sample sequenced in a study of long-term antiretroviral therapy in people with HIV. The run of the v3.0 immunoSEQ assay was at survey level. Clones were read by immunoSEQ multiplex PCR, and TCRdb kept only the in-frame ones, dropping some. The table includes approximately 26,000 clones, less than 80% detected once. The specimen comprised unsorted PBMCs, sampled 1.2 years after starting antiretroviral therapy. All receptors derive from a woman aged 40 to 50 with HIV.

The J gene is TRBJ1-1, the V gene TRBV2; 10 bases are a match to TRBD1. CDR1 is SNHLY, CDR2 FYNNEI, per germline. The CDR3 totals 13 residues. J was trimmed by 4 bases and V by 11 bases; bases with no gene match: 7. The CDR3 sequence: CAGRQGAGTEAFF. CDR3 in DNA: TGTGCCGGAAGACAGGGGGCCGGCACTGAAGCTTTCTTT.

The V and J genes are TRBV5-1 and TRBJ2-7; 11 bases are a match to TRBD2. V lost 4 bases to trimming and J lost 7 bases; unmatched junction nucleotides: 10. The germline CDR1 and CDR2 sequences are SGHRS and YFSETQ. The CDR3 contains 15 residues. CDR3 in amino acids: CASSPRVSGRDEQYF. DNA for the CDR3: TGCGCCAGCAGCCCTCGGGTTAGCGGGAGGGATGAGCAGTACTTC.

This clone was recorded once. This chain joins TRBV11-3 and TRBJ2-1; 7 bases line up with TRBD1. Germline CDR1 is SGHNT and CDR2 is YENEEA. CDR3 length: 15 amino acids. J gave up 7 bases and V 5 bases, and 11 bases lay outside the gene matches. CDR3: CASSLRQGLGNEQFF. The CDR3 bases are TGTGCCAGCAGCCTCCGACAGGGTTTGGGGAATGAGCAGTTCTTC.

This clone occurred once. The chain combines TRBV11-1 with TRBJ1-1, with TRBD1 matching 8 bases. CDR3 length: 12 residues. Trimming at V came to 1 base and at J to 8 bases, leaving 0 bases not matched to a gene. From germline, CDR1 is SGHAT and CDR2 FQDESV (reference sequence). The CDR3 spells CASSLGQGEAFF. In DNA form, the CDR3 reads TGTGCCAGCAGCTTAGGACAGGGGGAAGCTTTCTTT.

This chain joins TRBV10-3 and TRBJ1-1; D is uncertain. The CDR3 runs 14 residues. Deletions cut 4 bases from V and 0 bases from J, with 9 bases between. Looked up from germline, CDR1 is ENHRY and CDR2 is SYGVKD. CDR3 bases: TGTGCCATCAGTGTAGGGAGGGTGAACACTGAAGCTTTCTTT. Translating it yields CAISVGRVNTEAFF.

The rearrangement uses TRBV7-2 and TRBJ1-5; the D gene is possibly TRBD1 (5 bases). Germline V lookup: CDR1 SGHTA, CDR2 FQGNSA. The CDR3 covers 16 residues. Trimming stripped 1 base from V and 5 bases from J, with 15 bases between. CDR3 sequence (DNA): TGTGCCAGCAGCTTAGTGTTAAGCCTGGGGGATCAGCCCCAGCATTTT. This gives the protein CASSLVLSLGDQPQHF. Full variable domain (missing parts from reference TRBV7-2 and TRBJ1-5): GAGVSQSPSNKVTEKGKDVELRCDPISGHTALYWYRQSLGQGLEFLIYFQGNSAPDKSGLPSDRFSAERTGGSVSTLTIQRTQQEDSAVYLCASSLVLSLGDQPQHFGDGTRLSIL.

This sequence joins TRBV5-1 and TRBJ1-4; the D is unclear. Deletions cut 4 bases from V and 5 bases from J, with 12 bases between. The CDR3 runs 14 residues. Germline CDR1 is SGHRS and CDR2 is YFSETQ. The CDR3: CASSTGGGNEKLFF. DNA of the CDR3: TGCGCCAGCAGCACGGGAGGCGGAAATGAAAAACTGTTTTTT.

This chain links TRBV2 with TRBJ2-7; 11 nucleotides match TRBD2. This CDR3 has 16 amino acids. J lost 3 bases, V lost 4 bases, and 8 bases had no gene match. CDR1 is SNHLY and CDR2 is FYNNEI in the germline V gene. Written as DNA, the CDR3 is TGTGCCAGCAGTGCGGGGCGACTAGCGGGAAGCTACGAGCAGTACTTC. Its translation is CASSAGRLAGSYEQYF.

The chain has TRBV5-4 and TRBJ2-7; D perhaps matches TRBD2 (6 bases). Germline values: CDR1 SGHNT, CDR2 YYREEE (reference sequence). The length of the CDR3 is 15 residues. V shed 0 bases and J shed 2 bases, with 12 bases lying between them. The CDR3 coding sequence is TGTGCCAGCAGCTTGGGAAGGGGACTGACCTACGAGCAGTACTTC. Protein: CASSLGRGLTYEQYF.

J is TRBJ1-5 and V is TRBV2; 12 positions match TRBD1. Germline CDR1 reads SNHLY; CDR2 reads FYNNEI. After removal of 7 bases from V and 2 bases from J, the junction contained 9 bases not matched to a gene. The CDR3 consists of 17 residues. The CDR3 is CASMRDRGPQGNQPQHF. As DNA, the CDR3 is TGTGCCAGCATGCGGGACAGGGGGCCTCAGGGCAATCAGCCCCAGCATTTT.